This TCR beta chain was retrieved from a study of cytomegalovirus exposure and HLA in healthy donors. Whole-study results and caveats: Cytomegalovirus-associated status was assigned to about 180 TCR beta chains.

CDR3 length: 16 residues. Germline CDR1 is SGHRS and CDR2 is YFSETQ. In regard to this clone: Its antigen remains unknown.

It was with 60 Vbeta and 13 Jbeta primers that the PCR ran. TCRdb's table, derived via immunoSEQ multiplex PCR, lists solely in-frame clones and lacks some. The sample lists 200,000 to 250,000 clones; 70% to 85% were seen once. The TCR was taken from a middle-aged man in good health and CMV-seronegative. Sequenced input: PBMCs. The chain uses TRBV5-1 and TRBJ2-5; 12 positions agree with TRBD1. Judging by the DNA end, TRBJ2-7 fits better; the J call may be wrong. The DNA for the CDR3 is TGCGCCAGCAGCCCAACTGGGACAGGGGGCGCGTCCGAGCAGTACTTC. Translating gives CASSPTGTGGASEQYF.